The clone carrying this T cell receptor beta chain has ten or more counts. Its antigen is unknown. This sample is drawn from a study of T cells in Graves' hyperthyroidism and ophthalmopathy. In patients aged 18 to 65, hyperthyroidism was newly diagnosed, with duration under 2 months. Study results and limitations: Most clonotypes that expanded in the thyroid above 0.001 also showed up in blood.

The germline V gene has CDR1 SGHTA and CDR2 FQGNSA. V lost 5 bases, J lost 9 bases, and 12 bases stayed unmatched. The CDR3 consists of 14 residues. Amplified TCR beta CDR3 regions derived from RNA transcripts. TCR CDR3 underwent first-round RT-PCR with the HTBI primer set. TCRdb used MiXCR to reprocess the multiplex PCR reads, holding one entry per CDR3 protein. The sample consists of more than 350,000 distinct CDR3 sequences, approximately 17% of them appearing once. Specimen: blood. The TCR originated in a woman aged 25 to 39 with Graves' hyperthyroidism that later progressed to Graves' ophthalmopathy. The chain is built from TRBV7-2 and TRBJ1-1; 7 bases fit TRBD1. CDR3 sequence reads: CASSPLNQGEKAFF. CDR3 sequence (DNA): TGTGCCAGCAGCCCCCTTAACCAGGGGGAAAAAGCTTTCTTT.